The 3 T cell receptor beta chains given below trace back to one sample, sequenced in a study of T cell changes during pregnancy in multiple sclerosis. TCRdb's copy holds only in-frame clones and misses some; the assay was immunoSEQ multiplex PCR. Seen here are roughly 52,000 clones, 92% observed once, and the top ten hold less than 0.3%. Sequencing used CD4+ T cells from peripheral blood mononuclear cells, obtained in the third trimester of pregnancy. These receptor sequences come from a female donor with multiple sclerosis, enrolled in a pregnancy study.

This chain connects TRBV9 to TRBJ1-1, with a tentative D call TRBD1 (5 bases). Germline values: CDR1 SGDLS, CDR2 YYNGEE. This CDR3 is built from 14 residues. Between the trimmed V and J ends, which lost 3 bases and 3 bases, there was a span of 12 bases. CDR3 sequence: CASSEAIRDTEAFF. CDR3 coding DNA: TGTGCCAGCAGCGAGGCCATCAGGGACACTGAAGCTTTCTTT.

The chain has TRBV5-1 and TRBJ1-2; 7 nucleotides line up with TRBD1. Per the germline V gene, CDR1 is SGHRS and CDR2 is YFSETQ. With 0 bases clipped from V and 2 bases from J, the junction kept 1 base outside the gene matches. This CDR3 has 14 residues. The CDR3 protein is CASSLEGQNYGYTF. CDR3 DNA: TGCGCCAGCAGCTTGGAGGGACAGAACTATGGCTACACCTTC.

J is TRBJ1-1 and V is TRBV9; tentatively, D is TRBD1 (5 bases). The CDR3 runs to 16 residues. The V gene lost 0 bases and the J gene lost 0 bases, with 12 bases spanning the gap. Germline V CDR1 and CDR2: SGDLS, YYNGEE. CDR3 sequence reads: CASSVGVGGMNTEAFF. The CDR3 DNA is TGTGCCAGCAGCGTAGGAGTTGGGGGGATGAACACTGAAGCTTTCTTT.